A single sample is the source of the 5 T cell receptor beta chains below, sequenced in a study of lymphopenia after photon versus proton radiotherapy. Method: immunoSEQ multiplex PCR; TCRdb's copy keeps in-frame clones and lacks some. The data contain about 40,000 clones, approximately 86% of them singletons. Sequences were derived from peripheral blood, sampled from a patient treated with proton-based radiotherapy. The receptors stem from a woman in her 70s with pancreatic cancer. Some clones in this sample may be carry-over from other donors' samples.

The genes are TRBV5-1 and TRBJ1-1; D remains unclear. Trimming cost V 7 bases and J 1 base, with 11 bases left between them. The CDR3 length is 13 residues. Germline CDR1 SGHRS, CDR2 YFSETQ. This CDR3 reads CASRVTTNTEAFF. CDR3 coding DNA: TGCGCCAGCCGAGTTACGACGAACACTGAAGCTTTCTTT.

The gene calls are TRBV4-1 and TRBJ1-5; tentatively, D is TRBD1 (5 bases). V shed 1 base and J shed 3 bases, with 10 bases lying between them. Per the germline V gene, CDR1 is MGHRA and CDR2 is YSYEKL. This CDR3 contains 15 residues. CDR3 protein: CASSQATANNQPQHF. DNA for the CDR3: TGCGCCAGCAGCCAAGCGACAGCCAACAATCAGCCCCAGCATTTT.

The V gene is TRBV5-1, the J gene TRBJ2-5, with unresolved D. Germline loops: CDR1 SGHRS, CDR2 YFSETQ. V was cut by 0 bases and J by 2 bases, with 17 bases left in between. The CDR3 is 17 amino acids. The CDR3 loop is CASSLASKGWAQETQYF. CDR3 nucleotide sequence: TGCGCCAGCAGCTTGGCCTCAAAAGGTTGGGCACAAGAGACCCAGTACTTC.

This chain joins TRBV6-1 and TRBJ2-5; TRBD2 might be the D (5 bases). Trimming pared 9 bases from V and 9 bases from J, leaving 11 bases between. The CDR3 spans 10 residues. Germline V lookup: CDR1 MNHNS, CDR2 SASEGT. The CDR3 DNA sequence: TGTGCCAGTCGGGAAGGGCCCCAGTACTTC. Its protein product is CASREGPQYF.

The CDR3 sequence is CAWSTFGQGIYTF. The DNA for the CDR3 is TGTGCCTGGAGTACCTTCGGACAGGGAATCTACACCTTC. The V and J genes are TRBV30 and TRBJ1-2, with 8 bases fitting TRBD1. The CDR3 is made up of 13 amino acids. The V gene's germline CDR1 is GTSNPN and CDR2 SVGIG (reference sequence). The ends lost 2 bases at V and 10 bases at J; junction bases unmatched: 9.